The 23 T cell receptor beta chains reported below all come from one sample, sequenced in a study of T cell responses to AZD1222 COVID-19 vaccine. Produced via immunoSEQ multiplex PCR; TCRdb's table is partial and in-frame only. The data show about 67,000 clones, with around 84% seen just once and less than 25% held by the top ten. The source material was peripheral blood, sampled on day 0 of AZD1222 vaccination. These receptor sequences come from an adult in good health.

This sequence joins TRBV11-2 and TRBJ2-7; 10 bases map to TRBD1. This CDR3 is 16 amino acids long. In germline, CDR1 is SGHAT, CDR2 FQNNGV. V shed 7 bases, J shed 3 bases, and the junction held 12 bases outside the gene matches. CDR3 loop: CASNPPSGTGVYEQYF. CDR3 coding DNA: TGTGCCAGCAACCCACCCTCCGGGACAGGGGTCTACGAGCAGTACTTC.

The chain has TRBV18 and TRBJ1-2; 7 nucleotides align to TRBD1. V trimming: 0 bases; J trimming: 5 bases; junction bases outside the gene matches: 6. CDR3 length: 15 residues. In germline, CDR1 is KGHSH, CDR2 LQKENI. CDR3 amino acids: CASSPPLGQSYGYTF. The CDR3 DNA follows: TGTGCCAGCTCACCACCCCTGGGACAGAGTTATGGCTACACCTTC.

V usage is TRBV15 and J usage is TRBJ1-5, with a weak D call TRBD1 (5 bases). This CDR3 is built from 14 residues. V was pared by 0 bases and J by 9 bases, with 12 bases between. The V gene's germline CDR1 is LNHNV and CDR2 YYDKDF (reference sequence). CDR3 protein: CATSRDEGFSPQHF. The DNA of the CDR3 is TGTGCCACCAGCAGAGATGAGGGGTTCTCGCCCCAGCATTTT.

The chain links TRBV7-3 to TRBJ2-1; D possibly matches TRBD1 or TRBD2 (5 bases each). The V gene lost 5 bases and the J gene lost 8 bases, with 19 bases spanning the gap. The CDR3 is 15 amino acids. Germline assignment: CDR1 SGHTA and CDR2 FQGTGA. The CDR3 sequence: CASSATGTSIDEQFF. The CDR3 nucleotides are TGTGCCAGCAGCGCAACCGGGACCTCAATCGATGAGCAGTTCTTC.

The chain employs TRBV5-4 and TRBJ2-7, with D unresolved. The CDR3 spans 12 residues. Trimming left V 2 bases short and J 3 bases short, with 6 bases between. CDR1 SGHNT and CDR2 YYREEE come from the germline V gene (reference sequence). The CDR3 DNA sequence: TGTGCCAGCAGCTTTGGAGACTACGAGCAGTACTTC. Translated: CASSFGDYEQYF.

V and J are TRBV28 and TRBJ1-6, with a possible D match to TRBD1 (5 bases). CDR3 size: 15 residues. CDR1 MDHEN and CDR2 SYDVKM come from the germline V gene. V lost 4 bases and J lost 10, with 17 bases in between. As DNA, the CDR3 is TGTGCCAGCAGTTACGGGCCCGGGGGGAACTCACCCCTCCACTTT. This sequence encodes CASSYGPGGNSPLHF.

The chain links TRBV3-1 (or the pseudogene TRBV3-2) to TRBJ2-2, with TRBD2 as a possible D gene (5 bases). CDR1 and CDR2 (germline): LGHDT, YNNKEL (reference sequence). The CDR3 has 15 residues. V lost 6 bases and J lost 7, with 18 bases in between. Here the CDR3 DNA reads TGTGCCAGCAGTCCTACACGGGGTAGTGGCGGGGAGCTGTTTTTT. Residues: CASSPTRGSGGELFF.

The chain links TRBV12-5 to TRBJ2-1; D is ambiguous. CDR3 length equals 14 residues. Trimming took off 4 bases at V and 7 bases at J, with 14 bases between the two ends. Germline V lookup: CDR1 LGHNT, CDR2 FRNRAP. DNA for the CDR3: TGTGCTAGTGGTTCTCCGGGCAGCCAGAATGAGCAGTTCTTC. The encoded protein is CASGSPGSQNEQFF. Looking up the rest from reference TRBV12-5 and TRBJ2-1 gives the full variable domain: DARVTQTPRHKVTEMGQEVTMRCQPILGHNTVFWYRQTMMQGLELLAYFRNRAPLDDSGMPKDRFSAEMPDATLATLKIQPSEPRDSAVYFCASGSPGSQNEQFFGPGTRLTVL.

The chain has TRBV30 and TRBJ1-2; weak D call: TRBD1 (5 bases). The CDR3 runs 12 residues. Germline-derived CDR1 and CDR2 are GTSNPN and SVGIG (reference sequence). Trimming removed 1 base at V and 6 bases at J, with 9 bases between. The CDR3 coding sequence is TGTGCCTGGAGTGGGACATCGAATGGCTACACCTTC. This encodes CAWSGTSNGYTF. Full variable domain (remainder filled in from reference TRBV30 and TRBJ1-2): SQTIHQWPATLVQPVGSPLSLECTVEGTSNPNLYWYRQAAGRGLQLLFYSVGIGQISSEVPQNLSASRPQDRQFILSSKKLLLSDSGFYLCAWSGTSNGYTFGSGTRLTVV.

J is TRBJ2-1 and V is TRBV24-1, with D uncertain. Germline values: CDR1 KGHDR, CDR2 SFDVKD. The CDR3 totals 16 residues. V was cut by 1 base and J by 0 bases, with 9 bases left in between. CDR3 coding DNA: TGTGCCACCAGTGATTTCGCGTCACGCTCCTACAATGAGCAGTTCTTC. Translating it yields CATSDFASRSYNEQFF.

This chain joins TRBV25-1 and TRBJ2-7; D may match TRBD1 or TRBD2 (5 bases each). Germline V gene sequence: CDR1 MGHDK, CDR2 SYGVNS. This CDR3 spans 14 amino acids. Trimming took 3 bases from V and 2 from J, leaving 11 bases between them. The CDR3 nucleotides are TGTGCCAGCAGTGATCGGGGCGCCCCCTACGAGCAGTACTTC. Encoded protein: CASSDRGAPYEQYF.

V is TRBV18 and J is TRBJ1-1; TRBD1 might be the D (6 bases). Germline V gene data show CDR1 as KGHSH and CDR2 as LQKENI. This CDR3 has 16 residues. Trimming removed 3 bases from V and 5 bases from J, with 19 bases in between. This CDR3 is CASSPQPQGAVTEAFF. CDR3 DNA sequence: TGTGCCAGCTCACCCCAACCACAGGGTGCGGTGACTGAAGCTTTCTTT.

The chain joins TRBV11-2 to TRBJ1-6; a weak D match, TRBD1 (6 bases). This CDR3 contains 16 residues. Per germline, CDR1 SGHAT and CDR2 FQNNGV. Trimming shortened V by 0 bases and J by 8 bases, and 14 bases separated the two germline ends. The CDR3 DNA reads as TGTGCCAGCAGCTTAGACCACGGGACACCATATTCACCCCTCCACTTT. The encoded protein is CASSLDHGTPYSPLHF.

The gene calls are TRBV9 and TRBJ2-7; 7 bases map to TRBD2. The germline gives CDR1 SGDLS, CDR2 YYNGEE. V shed 0 bases and J 4 bases; nucleotides not matched to a gene: 4. This CDR3 is built from 14 residues. The CDR3 bases are TGTGCCAGCAGCGTAGGTGGACTAGGGTACGAGCAGTACTTC. Residues: CASSVGGLGYEQYF.

This clone has a handful of counts. The chain has TRBV12-3 or TRBV12-4 and TRBJ1-5; D not certain. Trimming removed 2 bases at V and 7 bases at J, with 9 bases between. The CDR3 has 13 amino acids. CDR3 loop: CASSLLERQPQHF. CDR3 DNA: TGTGCCAGCAGTTTACTGGAACGACAGCCCCAGCATTTT.

The chain joins TRBV9 to TRBJ1-3; a weak D match, TRBD1 (5 bases). Germline V gene sequence: CDR1 SGDLS, CDR2 YYNGEE. Trimming stripped 3 bases from V and 8 bases from J, with 12 bases between. The CDR3 is 13 amino acids. The CDR3 DNA sequence: TGTGCCAGCAGCGGGGGGTCCGGAGACACCATATATTTT. Its protein product is CASSGGSGDTIYF.

The rearrangement joins TRBV2 to TRBJ2-7; the match to TRBD2 covers 7 bases. The CDR3 is 14 residues long. The germline V gene has CDR1 SNHLY and CDR2 FYNNEI. V lost 8 bases and J lost 1; bases outside the gene matches: 8. In DNA, the CDR3 is TGTGCCAGCCTCGGTGGGAGGGGTTCCTACGAGCAGTACTTC. Its translation: CASLGGRGSYEQYF.

The rearrangement joins TRBV27 to TRBJ1-1; D unresolved. Germline V CDR1 and CDR2: MNHEY, SMNVEV (reference sequence). This CDR3 comprises 13 residues. The germline V and J ends were trimmed by 3 bases and 0 bases, with 5 bases remaining between them. This chain's CDR3 is CASSLRMNTEAFF. CDR3 bases: TGTGCCAGCAGTTTGAGAATGAACACTGAAGCTTTCTTT.

The V and J genes are TRBV5-1 and TRBJ2-3; D is uncertain. With 0 bases removed from V and 0 bases from J, the gap between germline ends came to 11 bases. There are 16 residues in the CDR3. Germline V lookup: CDR1 SGHRS, CDR2 YFSETQ. The CDR3 region is CASSLGTLLSTDTQYF. The CDR3 DNA reads as TGCGCCAGCAGCTTGGGGACCTTATTGAGCACAGATACGCAGTATTTT.

This chain connects TRBV6-1 to TRBJ1-5, with D unclear. There are 12 residues in the CDR3. The V end lost 2 bases, the J end lost 4 bases, and 3 bases lay between the germline ends. The germline V gene has CDR1 MNHNS and CDR2 SASEGT. CDR3 residues: CASSELNQPQHF. In DNA, the CDR3 is TGTGCCAGCAGTGAATTGAATCAGCCCCAGCATTTT.

The table lists this clone with a few counts. This chain joins TRBV4-1 and TRBJ1-4; D perhaps matches TRBD1 (5 bases). Trimming pared 0 bases from V and 5 bases from J, leaving 10 bases between. In germline, CDR1 is MGHRA, CDR2 YSYEKL. The CDR3 is 15 amino acids. CDR3 nucleotides: TGCGCCAGCAGCCAAGAGGCAGGGTTGAATGAAAAACTGTTTTTT. Protein sequence: CASSQEAGLNEKLFF.

The chain combines TRBV27 with TRBJ2-7; 9 bases match TRBD1. Germline trimming cut 3 bases from V and 5 bases from J; bases unmatched to any gene: 5. The germline CDR1 and CDR2 sequences are MNHEY and SMNVEV (reference sequence). This CDR3 spans 14 amino acids. CDR3 bases: TGTGCCAGCAGTTTCAGGGGACAGGGACACGAGCAGTACTTC. It translates to CASSFRGQGHEQYF.

This chain links TRBV6-5 with TRBJ1-4; 9 bases line up with TRBD1. The CDR3 sequence is 15 residues long. With V trimmed by 0 bases and J by 8 bases, 4 bases remained unmatched. Germline CDR1 and CDR2: MNHEY and SVGAGI. The CDR3 loop is CASSYSGTGSEKLFF. In DNA, the CDR3 is TGTGCCAGCAGTTACTCCGGGACAGGGAGCGAAAAACTGTTTTTT.